The next 25 T cell receptor beta chains were all read from a single sample in a study of cytomegalovirus exposure and HLA in healthy donors. Both 60 Vbeta primers and 13 Jbeta primers went into the PCR. Sequencing used immunoSEQ multiplex PCR; TCRdb keeps in-frame clones, though not all of them. The sample has some 160,000 clones; around 9.6% are singletons. What was sequenced was PBMCs. These receptors all come from a male donor in good health and CMV-seronegative.

This sequence joins TRBV10-3 and TRBJ1-1, with 8 bases that match TRBD1. V lost 0 bases, J lost 0 bases, and 12 bases stayed unmatched. Per germline, CDR1 ENHRY and CDR2 SYGVKD. The CDR3 length is 19 residues. CDR3 bases: TGTGCCATCAGTGAGTCGAGGGTAGACAGGGGCCCCATGAACACTGAAGCTTTCTTT. Protein sequence: CAISESRVDRGPMNTEAFF.

This chain joins TRBV6-1 and TRBJ2-5, with unresolved D. The tail of the sequence fits TRBJ2-7 better, so the J call may be wrong. The CDR3 covers 14 residues. CDR1 and CDR2 (germline): MNHNS, SASEGT. The CDR3: CASSEPSGSYEQYF. The CDR3 nucleotides are TGTGCCAGCAGTGAACCATCAGGATCCTACGAGCAGTACTTC.

The rearrangement joins TRBV10-3 to TRBJ1-1; TRBD1 might be the D (6 bases). Trimming took off 3 bases at V and 3 bases at J, with 8 bases between the two ends. The CDR3 length is 13 residues. CDR1 ENHRY and CDR2 SYGVKD come from the germline V gene. The CDR3 loop is CAISERQDTEAFF. In DNA form, the CDR3 reads TGTGCCATCAGTGAACGACAGGACACTGAAGCTTTCTTT.

This clone was picked up a small number of times. The J gene is TRBJ2-1, the V gene TRBV6-5; 13 bases agree with TRBD2. Germline V gives CDR1 MNHEY, CDR2 SVGAGI. J gave up 9 bases and V 8 bases, and 10 bases lay outside the gene matches. This CDR3 contains 15 residues. The CDR3 DNA reads TGTGCCAGCGGATATTCGGGACTAGCGGGGAGTGAGCAGTTCTTC. It encodes CASGYSGLAGSEQFF.

This clone was seen a handful of times. The chain joins TRBV4-1 to TRBJ2-2, with TRBD2 identical over 7 bases. The ends lost 0 bases at V and 5 bases at J; junction bases unmatched: 9. Looked up from germline, CDR1 is MGHRA and CDR2 is YSYEKL. The CDR3 is made up of 17 amino acids. The CDR3 sequence is CASSQDPRRGGTGELFF. The CDR3 DNA reads as TGCGCCAGCAGCCAAGATCCAAGGCGGGGAGGGACCGGGGAGCTGTTTTTT.

There are a few counts of this clone. One end of the junction does not line up with germline, which may come from a read error. The rearrangement joins TRBV2 to TRBJ2-5, with a possible D match to TRBD1 (6 bases). Per germline, CDR1 SNHLY and CDR2 FYNNEI. This CDR3 spans 16 amino acids. For the CDR3, the DNA is TGTGCCAGCAGTGAGAGGGGGAACGGTATCGGAGAGGCCCAGTACTTC. Encoded protein: CASSERGNGIGEAQYF.

This clone was seen more than once but under ten times. The chain is built from TRBV18 and TRBJ1-2; possibly TRBD1 for D (6 bases). Deletions cut 2 bases from V and 8 bases from J, with 12 bases between. CDR3 length: 13 amino acids. Germline CDR1 reads KGHSH; CDR2 reads LQKENI. CDR3 bases: TGTGCCAGCTCACCAGACGGGGGGCGCGGCTACACCTTC. It codes for CASSPDGGRGYTF. Full variable domain (outside the CDR3, taken from reference TRBV18 and TRBJ1-2): NAGVMQNPRHLVRRRGQEARLRCSPMKGHSHVYWYRQLPEEGLKFMVYLQKENIIDESGMPKERFSAEFPKEGPSILRIQQVVRGDSAAYFCASSPDGGRGYTFGSGTRLTVV.

The genes are TRBV19 and TRBJ1-2; 9 nucleotides match TRBD1. The V gene's germline CDR1 is LNHDA and CDR2 SQIVND (reference sequence). CDR3 length: 14 residues. With 7 bases clipped from V and 7 bases from J, the junction kept 10 bases outside the gene matches. The CDR3 nucleotides read TGTGCCAGTACCCTGACAGGGGGTTACACTGGCTACACCTTC. Translation gives CASTLTGGYTGYTF. The full variable domain, completed using reference TRBV19 and TRBJ1-2, is DGGITQSPKYLFRKEGQNVTLSCEQNLNHDAMYWYRQDPGQGLRLIYYSQIVNDFQKGDIAEGYSVSREKKESFPLTVTSAQKNPTAFYLCASTLTGGYTGYTFGSGTRLTVV.

The CDR3 bases are TGTGCCAGCAGCGTAGGGACTAGCGGCCAAGAGACCCAGTACTTC. It codes for CASSVGTSGQETQYF. The chain links TRBV9 to TRBJ2-5; 10 bases line up with TRBD2. This CDR3 spans 15 amino acids. Germline V gene data show CDR1 as SGDLS and CDR2 as YYNGEE. The J segment lost 1 base and the V segment lost 0 bases, leaving 0 bases of the junction unmatched.

This clone was detected only a few times. The chain combines TRBV4-2 with TRBJ1-1; 7 bases are a match to TRBD1. V shed 4 bases, J shed 4 bases, and the junction held 12 bases outside the gene matches. CDR3 size: 16 residues. Germline CDR1 and CDR2: LGHNA and YNFKEQ. CDR3 sequence reads: CASSPQGGRASTEAFF. The CDR3 bases are TGTGCCAGCAGCCCCCAAGGGGGCAGGGCCAGCACTGAAGCTTTCTTT.

This clone was seen a handful of times. This chain links TRBV27 with TRBJ1-4; D is perhaps TRBD1 (6 bases). V dropped 5 bases and J dropped 4 bases, with 14 bases sitting between them. Germline-derived CDR1 and CDR2 are MNHEY and SMNVEV (reference sequence). This CDR3 is built from 15 residues. CDR3 amino acids: CASSKGTSDNEKLFF. The DNA of the CDR3 is TGTGCCAGCAGTAAGGGGACATCAGATAATGAAAAACTGTTTTTT.

This chain joins TRBV13 and TRBJ2-7; TRBD2 matches 11 bases. V lost 3 bases and J lost 0; bases outside the gene matches: 4. Germline V lookup: CDR1 PRHDT, CDR2 FYEKMQ (reference sequence). The CDR3 runs 16 residues. The CDR3 here is CASSFSTSGTSYEQYF. The CDR3 DNA is TGTGCCAGCAGCTTCTCGACTAGCGGGACCTCCTACGAGCAGTACTTC.

The genes are TRBV25-1 and TRBJ2-1, with 7 bases fitting TRBD2. The CDR3 covers 15 residues. Germline values: CDR1 MGHDK, CDR2 SYGVNS. The V gene end was trimmed by 5 bases and the J gene end by 0 bases; junction bases not matched to a gene: 4. CDR3 sequence (DNA): TGTGCCAGCAGTTGGCGGGGGAGCTCCTACAATGAGCAGTTCTTC. Its protein product is CASSWRGSSYNEQFF.

The chain links TRBV30 to TRBJ2-1; D may be TRBD1 (5 bases). The germline V gene has CDR1 GTSNPN and CDR2 SVGIG (reference sequence). Trimming took off 5 bases at V and 8 bases at J, with 10 bases between the two ends. There are 11 residues in the CDR3. This CDR3 reads CAWAWGYEQFF. In DNA form, the CDR3 reads TGTGCCTGGGCCTGGGGCTATGAGCAGTTCTTC. Full variable domain (rest looked up from reference TRBV30 and TRBJ2-1): SQTIHQWPATLVQPVGSPLSLECTVEGTSNPNLYWYRQAAGRGLQLLFYSVGIGQISSEVPQNLSASRPQDRQFILSSKKLLLSDSGFYLCAWAWGYEQFFGPGTRLTVL.

This clone has only a few counts. The chain links TRBV7-2 to TRBJ1-1, with 8 bases fitting TRBD1. V lost 1 base and J lost 4; bases outside the gene matches: 2. Germline-derived CDR1 and CDR2 are SGHTA and FQGNSA. The CDR3 loop spans 14 amino acids. CDR3: CASSLGQGFTEAFF. The CDR3 DNA reads as TGTGCCAGCAGCTTAGGACAGGGGTTCACTGAAGCTTTCTTT. Full variable domain (rest looked up from reference TRBV7-2 and TRBJ1-1): GAGVSQSPSNKVTEKGKDVELRCDPISGHTALYWYRQSLGQGLEFLIYFQGNSAPDKSGLPSDRFSAERTGGSVSTLTIQRTQQEDSAVYLCASSLGQGFTEAFFGQGTRLTVV.

V is TRBV15 and J is TRBJ2-5, with unresolved D. The J call is uncertain, as TRBJ2-7 better fits the DNA end. The germline CDR1 and CDR2 sequences are LNHNV and YYDKDF (reference sequence). The length of the CDR3 is 11 residues. The CDR3: CATHSSYEQYF. The CDR3 bases are TGTGCCACCCATTCCTCCTACGAGCAGTACTTC.

This clone was recorded a few times. V and J are TRBV6-6 and TRBJ2-1; 8 bases fit TRBD2. Germline V gives CDR1 MNHNY, CDR2 SVGAGI (reference sequence). The CDR3 spans 16 residues. The ends lost 2 bases at V and 0 bases at J; junction bases unmatched: 3. The CDR3 protein is CASSYESGSSYNEQFF. CDR3 bases: TGTGCCAGCAGTTACGAAAGCGGGAGCTCCTACAATGAGCAGTTCTTC.

The chain employs TRBV9 and TRBJ2-3, with D maybe TRBD1 (6 bases). Trimming pared 0 bases from V and 4 bases from J, leaving 12 bases between. This CDR3 comprises 15 residues. CDR1 is SGDLS and CDR2 is YYNGEE in the germline V gene. CDR3 sequence reads: CASSVAIEGADTQYF. The DNA of the CDR3 is TGTGCCAGCAGCGTAGCGATCGAGGGGGCAGATACGCAGTATTTT. Complete variable domain (other parts from reference TRBV9 and TRBJ2-3): DSGVTQTPKHLITATGQRVTLRCSPRSGDLSVYWYQQSLDQGLQFLIQYYNGEERAKGNILERFSAQQFPDLHSELNLSSLELGDSALYFCASSVAIEGADTQYFGPGTRLTVL.

This clone has only a few counts. The chain links TRBV28 to TRBJ2-1, with 7 nucleotides matching TRBD2. Germline V gives CDR1 MDHEN, CDR2 SYDVKM. With 5 bases clipped from V and 0 bases from J, the junction kept 4 bases outside the gene matches. The CDR3 spans 15 residues. The CDR3 DNA reads as TGTGCCAGCAGTCCTCTAGCGGTCTCCTACAATGAGCAGTTCTTC. Protein product: CASSPLAVSYNEQFF.

V gene TRBV7-3 combines with J gene TRBJ2-5; no firm D call. With the DNA end fitting TRBJ2-7 better, the J assignment may be wrong. The CDR3 runs 13 residues. The V gene's germline CDR1 is SGHTA and CDR2 FQGTGA. CDR3: CASSIDRNYEQYF. CDR3 DNA: TGTGCCAGCAGCATCGACCGAAACTACGAGCAGTACTTC.

This clone appeared a few times. This chain uses TRBV2 with TRBJ1-4, with D possibly being TRBD1 (5 bases). The length of the CDR3 is 13 residues. The V gene's germline CDR1 is SNHLY and CDR2 FYNNEI. V was trimmed by 10 bases and J by 7 bases, leaving 16 bases between them. The CDR3 DNA reads TGTGCCACACGGGGGGGTCGTACTGAAAAACTGTTTTTT. It is translated as CATRGGRTEKLFF.

This chain links TRBV7-2 with TRBJ1-1; D uncertain. CDR1 is SGHTA and CDR2 is FQGNSA in the germline V gene. The CDR3 extends over 14 amino acids. The germline V and J ends were trimmed by 1 base and 4 bases, with 10 bases remaining between them. The CDR3 coding sequence is TGTGCCAGCAGCTTAGTACCCTCCAGCACTGAAGCTTTCTTT. Translation gives CASSLVPSSTEAFF.

The J gene is TRBJ2-5, the V gene TRBV7-9, with 7 nucleotides matching TRBD2. The V gene end was trimmed by 1 base and the J gene end by 5 bases; junction bases not matched to a gene: 10. Germline loops: CDR1 SEHNR, CDR2 FQNEAQ (reference sequence). This CDR3 has 16 residues. CDR3 region: CASSLVSGGSRETQYF. The DNA for the CDR3 is TGTGCCAGCAGCTTAGTATCCGGGGGGAGCAGGGAGACCCAGTACTTC.

The rearrangement joins TRBV4-3 to TRBJ2-3; TRBD2 matches at 12 bases. Trimming cost V 5 bases and J 3 bases; bases outside gene matches: 3. Germline values: CDR1 LGHNA, CDR2 YSLEER. The CDR3 covers 15 residues. Here the CDR3 DNA reads TGCGCCAGCAGCTTCGGACTAGCGGGAACAGATACGCAGTATTTT. Its protein is CASSFGLAGTDTQYF.

The J gene is TRBJ2-7, the V gene TRBV30, with 8 bases aligning to TRBD1. The V gene end was trimmed by 3 bases and the J gene end by 2 bases; junction bases not matched to a gene: 3. The V gene's germline CDR1 is GTSNPN and CDR2 SVGIG (reference sequence). This CDR3 is 13 amino acids long. The CDR3 loop reads CAWRGQGAYEQYF. The CDR3 DNA sequence: TGTGCCTGGAGAGGACAGGGCGCCTACGAGCAGTACTTC. Full variable domain (rest looked up from reference TRBV30 and TRBJ2-7): SQTIHQWPATLVQPVGSPLSLECTVEGTSNPNLYWYRQAAGRGLQLLFYSVGIGQISSEVPQNLSASRPQDRQFILSSKKLLLSDSGFYLCAWRGQGAYEQYFGPGTRLTVT.